This is a list of T cell receptor beta chains from one sample in a study of regulatory T cells in long-lasting Graves disease. TCRdb redid the calling of the multiplex PCR reads with MiXCR, one entry per CDR3 protein. This table holds roughly 520,000 distinct CDR3 sequences, around 12% found once. These data were likewise used in another study, on T cells in Graves' hyperthyroidism and ophthalmopathy.

The input for sequencing was peripheral blood mononuclear cells (PBMCs), taken at new diagnosis, from a patient treated with antithyroid drugs. Every receptor here comes from a woman in her twenties or thirties with Graves disease. CDR3s include the opening cysteine and the closing phenylalanine or tryptophan. Each record gives: D gene, V gene, clone size, J gene, CDR3 protein, CDR3 DNA. The D gene is left open where the match is weak. Expanded clones are given a class, and other clones once, few, many or no size at all.

>-|TRBV5-1|-|TRBJ2-7
CASSLSFGHYEQYF
TGCGCCAGCAGCTTGTCATTCGGGCACTACGAGCAGTACTTC
>-|TRBV15|few|TRBJ1-1
CATSRDRVGNTEAFF
TGTGCCACCAGCAGAGACAGGGTAGGGAACACTGAAGCTTTCTTT
>TRBD2|TRBV11-2|many|TRBJ2-5
CASSLTTSGRRRETQYF
TGTGCCAGCAGCTTAACTACTAGCGGGAGAAGGCGAGAGACCCAGTACTTC
>-|TRBV18|few|TRBJ1-3
CASSDLGVAGNTIYF
TGTGCCAGCTCAGACCTCGGGGTCGCCGGAAACACCATATATTTT
>-|TRBV6-5|many|TRBJ1-1
CASSYPGRNTEAFF
TGTGCCAGCAGTTACCCGGGACGGAACACTGAAGCTTTCTTT
>TRBD1|TRBV2|many|TRBJ2-5
CASRNRGVRETQYF
TGTGCCAGCAGGAACAGGGGAGTGCGAGAGACCCAGTACTTC
>TRBD1|TRBV4-3|many|TRBJ2-7
CASSLGQGDSYEQYF
TGCGCCAGCAGCCTCGGACAGGGAGACTCCTACGAGCAGTACTTC
>-|TRBV19|few|TRBJ2-5
CASKDTLIQETQYF
TGTGCCAGTAAGGACACTTTAATCCAAGAGACCCAGTACTTC
>-|TRBV20-1|many|TRBJ1-1
CSASVGPDTEAFF
TGCAGTGCTAGTGTGGGGCCGGACACTGAAGCTTTCTTT
>-|TRBV24-1|-|TRBJ2-1
CATSDSWGTYNEQFF
TGTGCCACCAGTGATTCGTGGGGTACTTACAATGAGCAGTTCTTC
>-|TRBV6-1|-|TRBJ1-5
CASSLPGGPGQPQHF
TGTGCCAGCAGCCTCCCCGGGGGGCCGGGTCAGCCCCAGCATTTT
>-|TRBV19|-|TRBJ2-3
CASSIFFTDTQYF
TGTGCCAGTAGTATATTTTTCACAGATACGCAGTATTTT
>-|TRBV28|many|TRBJ1-5
CASSYPGSNQPQHF
TGTGCCAGCAGTTACCCGGGCAGCAATCAGCCCCAGCATTTT
>-|TRBV11-2|few|TRBJ1-1
CASSLVGAGMNTEAFF
TGTGCCAGCAGCTTAGTCGGAGCAGGGATGAACACTGAAGCTTTCTTT
>-|TRBV25-1|once|TRBJ2-3
CASSESRKTDTQYF
TGTGCCAGCAGTGAATCGAGGAAAACAGATACGCAGTATTTT
>-|TRBV28|many|TRBJ1-1
CASSLSWLGNTEAFF
TGTGCCAGCAGTTTATCATGGTTGGGGAACACTGAAGCTTTCTTT
>-|TRBV5-5|-|TRBJ2-5
CASSLYRKETQYF
TGTGCCAGCAGCTTGTACAGAAAAGAGACCCAGTACTTC
>TRBD2|TRBV6-2/TRBV6-3|many|TRBJ2-5
CASSEGGSGIFVETQHF
TGTGCCAGCAGTGAAGGTGGTAGCGGGATTTTTGTGGAGACCCAGCACTTC
>-|TRBV24-1|many|TRBJ2-1
CATSSSYNEQFF
TGTGCCACCTCGAGCAGCTACAATGAGCAGTTCTTC
>TRBD2|TRBV27|many|TRBJ2-3
CASSFWREGTDTQYF
TGTGCCAGCAGTTTCTGGCGGGAGGGTACAGATACGCAGTATTTT
>TRBD1|TRBV18|many|TRBJ1-5
CASSPGGYDQPQHF
TGTGCCAGCTCGCCAGGGGGCTATGATCAGCCCCAGCATTTT
>TRBD2|TRBV19|-|TRBJ2-2
CASSSGSANTGELFF
TGTGCCAGTAGTAGCGGGAGCGCGAACACCGGGGAGCTGTTTTTT
>-|TRBV7-3|few|TRBJ2-1
CASSLMGPRSSYNEQFF
TGTGCCAGCAGCTTAATGGGACCTCGAAGCTCCTACAATGAGCAGTTCTTC
>TRBD1|TRBV30|many|TRBJ2-5
CAWPDRVETQYF
TGTGCCTGGCCGGACAGGGTGGAGACCCAGTACTTC
>TRBD1|TRBV11-2|many|TRBJ2-1
CASSHGTGYGLIDEQFF
TGTGCCAGCAGCCACGGGACAGGGTACGGACTTATCGATGAGCAGTTCTTC
>TRBD2|TRBV2|-|TRBJ2-1
CASMLASGRNEQFF
TGTGCCAGCATGCTCGCTAGCGGGAGGAACGAGCAGTTCTTC
>-|TRBV4-3|few|TRBJ1-5
CASSQEIRGDGSNQPQHF
TGCGCCAGCAGCCAAGAAATAAGGGGTGACGGGAGCAATCAGCCCCAGCATTTT
>-|TRBV9|many|TRBJ2-7
CASSLSSGTEQYF
TGTGCCAGCAGCCTAAGCTCGGGCACCGAGCAGTACTTC
>TRBD1|TRBV20-1|few|TRBJ2-2
CSARDSRQGASGELFF
TGCAGTGCTAGAGATTCCCGACAGGGGGCGAGCGGGGAGCTGTTTTTT
>-|TRBV11-2|many|TRBJ2-3
CASSLRFRGRPLRGTDTQYF
TGTGCCAGCAGCTTAAGGTTTAGAGGGAGGCCGTTGAGGGGCACAGATACGCAGTATTTT
>-|TRBV7-9|-|TRBJ2-1
CASSWQGFYNEQFF
TGTGCCAGCAGCTGGCAGGGTTTCTACAATGAGCAGTTCTTC
>-|TRBV2|many|TRBJ2-6
CAGSVAGANVLTF
TGTGCCGGCAGCGTCGCTGGGGCCAACGTCCTGACTTTC
>-|TRBV5-1|many|TRBJ2-7
CASSLEDSSNSYEQYF
TGCGCCAGCAGCTTGGAGGACAGTTCAAATTCCTACGAGCAGTACTTC
>-|TRBV4-1|many|TRBJ2-7
CASSQGLPGRGEQYF
TGCGCCAGCAGCCAAGGACTCCCTGGCAGGGGAGAGCAGTACTTC
>TRBD2|TRBV20-1|-|TRBJ2-3
CSASGGLAASTDTQYF
TGCAGTGCTAGTGGTGGACTAGCGGCTAGCACAGATACGCAGTATTTT
>TRBD2|TRBV2|-|TRBJ2-1
CASRDGTSGSPSEFF
TGTGCCAGCAGAGACGGGACTAGCGGGAGCCCGTCGGAGTTCTTC
>-|TRBV4-1|many|TRBJ2-1
CASSPHWADPILLNEQFF
TGCGCCAGCAGCCCTCACTGGGCCGATCCGATACTACTCAATGAGCAGTTCTTC
>TRBD2|TRBV24-1|many|TRBJ2-1
CATSDSRARTSSYNEQFF
TGTGCCACCAGTGACTCCCGTGCTCGGACTAGCTCCTACAATGAGCAGTTCTTC